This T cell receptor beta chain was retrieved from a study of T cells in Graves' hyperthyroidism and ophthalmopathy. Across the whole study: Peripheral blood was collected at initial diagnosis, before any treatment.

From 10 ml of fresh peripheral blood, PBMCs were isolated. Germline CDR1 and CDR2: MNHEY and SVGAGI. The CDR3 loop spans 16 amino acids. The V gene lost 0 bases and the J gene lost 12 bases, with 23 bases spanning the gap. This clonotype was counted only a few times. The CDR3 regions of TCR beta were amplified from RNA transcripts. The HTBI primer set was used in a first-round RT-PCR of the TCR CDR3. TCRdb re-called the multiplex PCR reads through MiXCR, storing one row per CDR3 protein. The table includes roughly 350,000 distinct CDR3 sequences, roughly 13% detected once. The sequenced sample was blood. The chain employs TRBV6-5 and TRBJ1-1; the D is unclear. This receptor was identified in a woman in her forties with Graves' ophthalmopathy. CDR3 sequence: CASSYSISWAATATFF. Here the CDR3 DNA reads TGTGCCAGCAGTTACTCGATTTCTTGGGCGGCGACGGCGACTTTCTTT.